This T cell receptor (beta chain) was identified in a study of T cells expressing NK-cell markers. Turning to the study itself: Seven HCMV-seropositive donors and one seronegative donor made up the eight sequenced donors. Study-wide results and caveats: Dominant NKG2C+ clonotypes were found to form about 1.0-7.5% of CD8+ T cells in five to seven donors.

Points on this clonotype: Its antigen is unidentified.

For each CDR3 protein, TCRdb gives one entry from its re-call of the 5' RACE reads, without DNA. This sample's table reports about 450,000 distinct CDR3 sequences. This CDR3 region has 18 residues. Germline V gives CDR1 MNHEY, CDR2 SVGAGI. The chain combines TRBV6-5 with TRBJ1-2; TCRdb indicates TRBD1, and absent DNA this call remains unverified. The sequenced material came from blood T cells: a sorted CD56 or NKG2C T cell subset, CD4+ or CD8+ T cells, or bulk PBMC T cells (not recorded which). This receptor was taken from a woman aged 18 to 75 in good health. The CDR3 is CASSFFVPNTAGNYGYTF.